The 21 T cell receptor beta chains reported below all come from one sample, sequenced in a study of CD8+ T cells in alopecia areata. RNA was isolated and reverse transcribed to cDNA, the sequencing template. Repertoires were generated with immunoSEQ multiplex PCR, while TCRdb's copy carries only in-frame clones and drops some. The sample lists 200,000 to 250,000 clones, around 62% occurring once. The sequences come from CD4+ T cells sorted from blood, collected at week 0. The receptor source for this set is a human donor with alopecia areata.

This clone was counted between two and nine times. Here the CDR3 reads CASSMGTGLNYGYTF. The CDR3 coding sequence is TGTGCCAGTAGCATGGGGACAGGGCTTAACTATGGCTACACCTTC. This chain uses TRBV19 with TRBJ1-2; 9 nucleotides align to TRBD1. CDR1 is LNHDA, CDR2 SQIVND, per germline (reference sequence). This CDR3 is built from 15 residues. V dropped 6 bases and J dropped 1; count of bases not matched to a gene: 6. The entire variable domain, with the rest obtained from reference TRBV19 and TRBJ1-2, is as follows: DGGITQSPKYLFRKEGQNVTLSCEQNLNHDAMYWYRQDPGQGLRLIYYSQIVNDFQKGDIAEGYSVSREKKESFPLTVTSAQKNPTAFYLCASSMGTGLNYGYTFGSGTRLTVV.

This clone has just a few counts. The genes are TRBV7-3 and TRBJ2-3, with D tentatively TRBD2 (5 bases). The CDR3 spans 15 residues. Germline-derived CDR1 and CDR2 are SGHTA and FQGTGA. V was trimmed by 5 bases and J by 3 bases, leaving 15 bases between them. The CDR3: CASSRGPGRTDTQYF. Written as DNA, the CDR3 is TGTGCCAGCAGCCGAGGGCCGGGAAGAACAGATACGCAGTATTTT.

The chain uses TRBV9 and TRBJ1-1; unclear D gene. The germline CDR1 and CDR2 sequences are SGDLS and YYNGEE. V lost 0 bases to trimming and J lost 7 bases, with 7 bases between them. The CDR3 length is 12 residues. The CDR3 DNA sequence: TGTGCCAGCAGCGTAGTAACAGATGAAGCTTTCTTT. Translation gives CASSVVTDEAFF.

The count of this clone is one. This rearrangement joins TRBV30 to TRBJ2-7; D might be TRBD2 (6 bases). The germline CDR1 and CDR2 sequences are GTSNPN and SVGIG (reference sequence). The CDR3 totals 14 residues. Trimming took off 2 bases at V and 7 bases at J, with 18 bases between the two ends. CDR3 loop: CAWSSGGWSSEQYF. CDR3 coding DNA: TGTGCCTGGAGTAGCGGAGGGTGGAGTTCGGAGCAGTACTTC. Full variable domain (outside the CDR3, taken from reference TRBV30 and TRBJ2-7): SQTIHQWPATLVQPVGSPLSLECTVEGTSNPNLYWYRQAAGRGLQLLFYSVGIGQISSEVPQNLSASRPQDRQFILSSKKLLLSDSGFYLCAWSSGGWSSEQYFGPGTRLTVT.

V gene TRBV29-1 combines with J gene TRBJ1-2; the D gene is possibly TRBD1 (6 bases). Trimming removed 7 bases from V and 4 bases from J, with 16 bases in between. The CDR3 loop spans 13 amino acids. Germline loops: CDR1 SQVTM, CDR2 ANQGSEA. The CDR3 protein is CSAEGDLVYGYTF. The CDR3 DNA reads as TGCAGCGCAGAGGGGGATTTAGTCTATGGCTACACCTTC.

The CDR3 DNA sequence: TGTGCCATCAGTGATGGGCGGGGGGCCTACGAGCAGTACTTC. Its translation: CAISDGRGAYEQYF. The V call is TRBV10-3, the J call TRBJ2-7, with TRBD2 matching over 8 bases. This CDR3 is built from 14 residues. Germline-derived CDR1 and CDR2 are ENHRY and SYGVKD. After removal of 3 bases from V and 2 bases from J, the junction contained 3 bases not matched to a gene.

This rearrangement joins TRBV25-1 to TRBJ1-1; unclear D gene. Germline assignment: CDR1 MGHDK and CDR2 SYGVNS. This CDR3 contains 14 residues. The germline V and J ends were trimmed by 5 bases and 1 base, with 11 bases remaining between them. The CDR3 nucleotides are TGTGCCAGCAGTCCCAGAGGGAGGAACACTGAAGCTTTCTTT. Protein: CASSPRGRNTEAFF.

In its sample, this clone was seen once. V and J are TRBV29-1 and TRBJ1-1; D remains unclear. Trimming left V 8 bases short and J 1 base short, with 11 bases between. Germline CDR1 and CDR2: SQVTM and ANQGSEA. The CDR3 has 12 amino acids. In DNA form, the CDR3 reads TGCAGCATCAACTCACAGAACACTGAAGCTTTCTTT. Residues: CSINSQNTEAFF.

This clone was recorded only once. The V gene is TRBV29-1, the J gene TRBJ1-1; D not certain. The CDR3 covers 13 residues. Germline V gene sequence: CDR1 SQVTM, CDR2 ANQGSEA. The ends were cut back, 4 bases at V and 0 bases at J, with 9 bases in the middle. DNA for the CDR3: TGCAGCGTTGGTCACCTCATGAACACTGAAGCTTTCTTT. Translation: CSVGHLMNTEAFF.

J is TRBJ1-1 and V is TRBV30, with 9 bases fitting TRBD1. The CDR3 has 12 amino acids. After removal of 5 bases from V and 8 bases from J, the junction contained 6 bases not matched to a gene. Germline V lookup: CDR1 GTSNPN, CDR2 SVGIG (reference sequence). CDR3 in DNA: TGTGCCTGGGGAGCCGGGACAGGGGAAGCTTTCTTT. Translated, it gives CAWGAGTGEAFF. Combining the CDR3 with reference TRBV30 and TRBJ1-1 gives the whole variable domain SQTIHQWPATLVQPVGSPLSLECTVEGTSNPNLYWYRQAAGRGLQLLFYSVGIGQISSEVPQNLSASRPQDRQFILSSKKLLLSDSGFYLCAWGAGTGEAFFGQGTRLTVV.

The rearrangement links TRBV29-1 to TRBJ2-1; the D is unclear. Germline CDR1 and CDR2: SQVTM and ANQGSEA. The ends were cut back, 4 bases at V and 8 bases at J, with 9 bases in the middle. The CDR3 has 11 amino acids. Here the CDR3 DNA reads TGCAGCGTTGCCCGGACCGATGAGCAGTTCTTC. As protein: CSVARTDEQFF.

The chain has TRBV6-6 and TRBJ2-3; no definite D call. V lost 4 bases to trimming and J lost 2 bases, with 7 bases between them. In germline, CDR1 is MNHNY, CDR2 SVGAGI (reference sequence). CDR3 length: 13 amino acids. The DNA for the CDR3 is TGTGCCAGCAGTTTAGACTCCACAGATACGCAGTATTTT. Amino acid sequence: CASSLDSTDTQYF.

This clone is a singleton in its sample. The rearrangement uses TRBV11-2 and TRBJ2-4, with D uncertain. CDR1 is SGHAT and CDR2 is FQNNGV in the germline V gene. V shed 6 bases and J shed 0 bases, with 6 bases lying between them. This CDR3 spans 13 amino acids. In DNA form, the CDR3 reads TGTGCCAGCAGGCGGTTAGCCAAAAACATTCAGTACTTC. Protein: CASRRLAKNIQYF. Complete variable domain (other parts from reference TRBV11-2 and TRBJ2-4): EAGVAQSPRYKIIEKRQSVAFWCNPISGHATLYWYQQILGQGPKLLIQFQNNGVVDDSQLPKDRFSAERLKGVDSTLKIQPAKLEDSAVYLCASRRLAKNIQYFGAGTRLSVL.

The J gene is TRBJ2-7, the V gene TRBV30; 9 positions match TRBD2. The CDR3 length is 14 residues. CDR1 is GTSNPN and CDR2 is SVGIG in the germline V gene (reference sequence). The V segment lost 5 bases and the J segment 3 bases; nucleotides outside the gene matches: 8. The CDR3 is CAWGSGSGLYEQYF. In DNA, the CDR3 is TGTGCCTGGGGTAGCGGGAGTGGCCTCTACGAGCAGTACTTC. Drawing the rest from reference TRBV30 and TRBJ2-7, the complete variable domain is SQTIHQWPATLVQPVGSPLSLECTVEGTSNPNLYWYRQAAGRGLQLLFYSVGIGQISSEVPQNLSASRPQDRQFILSSKKLLLSDSGFYLCAWGSGSGLYEQYFGPGTRLTVT.

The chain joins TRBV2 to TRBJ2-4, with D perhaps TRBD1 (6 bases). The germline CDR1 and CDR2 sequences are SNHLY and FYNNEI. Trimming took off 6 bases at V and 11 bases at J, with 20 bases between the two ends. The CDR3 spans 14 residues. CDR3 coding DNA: TGTGCCAGCAGACAGGGTCTCACGTCTAACCTTCAGTACTTC. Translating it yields CASRQGLTSNLQYF.

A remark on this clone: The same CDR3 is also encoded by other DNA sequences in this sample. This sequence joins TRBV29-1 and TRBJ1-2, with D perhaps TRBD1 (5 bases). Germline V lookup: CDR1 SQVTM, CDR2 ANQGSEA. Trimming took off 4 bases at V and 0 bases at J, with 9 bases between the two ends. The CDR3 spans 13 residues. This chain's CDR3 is CSVGQRANYGYTF. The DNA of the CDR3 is TGCAGCGTTGGACAGCGAGCTAACTATGGCTACACCTTC.

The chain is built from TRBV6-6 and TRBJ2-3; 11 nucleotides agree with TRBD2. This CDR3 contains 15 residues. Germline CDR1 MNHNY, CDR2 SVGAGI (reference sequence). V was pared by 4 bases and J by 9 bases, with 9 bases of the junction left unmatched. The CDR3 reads CASSSLAGGQGTQYF. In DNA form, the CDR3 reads TGTGCCAGCAGTTCATTAGCGGGGGGGCAGGGAACGCAGTATTTT.

The CDR3 DNA sequence: TGTGCCAGTAGTCTCCTCTACAGGGACAAAAATTCACCCCTCCACTTT. Its translation: CASSLLYRDKNSPLHF. The chain joins TRBV19 to TRBJ1-6; the D gene is possibly TRBD1 (6 bases). Trimming took off 5 bases at V and 7 bases at J, with 18 bases between the two ends. Germline V gene sequence: CDR1 LNHDA, CDR2 SQIVND (reference sequence). This CDR3 has 16 amino acids.

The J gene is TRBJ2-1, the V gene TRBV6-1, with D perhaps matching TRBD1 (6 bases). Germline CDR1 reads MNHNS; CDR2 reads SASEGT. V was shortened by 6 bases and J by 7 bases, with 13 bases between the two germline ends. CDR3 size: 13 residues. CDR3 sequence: CASSQTGKNEQFF. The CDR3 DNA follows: TGTGCCAGCAGCCAAACAGGGAAAAATGAGCAGTTCTTC.

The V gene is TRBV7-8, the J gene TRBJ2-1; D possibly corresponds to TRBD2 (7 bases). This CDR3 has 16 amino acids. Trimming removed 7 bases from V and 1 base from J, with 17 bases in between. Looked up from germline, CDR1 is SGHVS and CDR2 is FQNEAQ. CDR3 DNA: TGTGCCAGCAAAACAACGGCGGGGGCTTCCTACAATGAGCAGTTCTTC. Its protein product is CASKTTAGASYNEQFF.

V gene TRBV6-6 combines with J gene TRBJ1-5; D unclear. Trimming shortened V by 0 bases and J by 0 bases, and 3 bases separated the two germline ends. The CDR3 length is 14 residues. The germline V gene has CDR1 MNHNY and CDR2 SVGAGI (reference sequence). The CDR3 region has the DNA TGTGCCAGCAGTTACTCGAATAGCAATCAGCCCCAGCATTTT. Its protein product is CASSYSNSNQPQHF.